Following are 28 T cell receptor beta chains from one sample sequenced in a study of shared clonotypes between healthy human individuals. Data came from immunoSEQ multiplex PCR; TCRdb stores just in-frame clones and leaves some out. Here the sample spans around 1,000,000 clones, roughly 80% being singletons. The sequenced sample consisted of memory CD4+ T cells from PBMCs. Subset here: CD45RA-negative fraction. These receptors came from a man younger than 35 in good health. Some clones in this sample may be carry-over from other donors' samples.

As concerns this clone: Since a far larger clone is one base different, this is likely a read error. The V and J genes are TRBV5-4 and TRBJ1-1; D is unclear. Germline V gives CDR1 SGHNT, CDR2 YYREEE (reference sequence). CDR3 length: 13 amino acids. Trimming removed 4 bases from V and 1 base from J, with 8 bases in between. The CDR3 protein is CASSRQENTEAFF. DNA for the CDR3: TGTGCCAGCAGCCGCCAGGAGAACACTGAAGCTTTCTTT.

This chain connects TRBV7-8 to TRBJ1-4; D is unclear. The CDR3 has 15 amino acids. Germline CDR1 is SGHVS and CDR2 is FQNEAQ. V was shortened by 0 bases and J by 8 bases, with 13 bases between the two germline ends. CDR3 nucleotides: TGTGCCAGCAGCTTAGCGGACGCGAATTGGGAAAAACTGTTTTTT. This encodes CASSLADANWEKLFF.

A word on this clone: Different DNA sequences within this sample yield the same CDR3. This sequence joins TRBV5-1 and TRBJ2-3, with D unclear. The germline V and J ends were trimmed by 1 base and 6 bases, with 3 bases remaining between them. The CDR3 is made up of 11 amino acids. Germline assignment: CDR1 SGHRS and CDR2 YFSETQ. In DNA, the CDR3 is TGCGCCAGCAGCTTGCTGGATACGCAGTATTTT. Its translation: CASSLLDTQYF.

The CDR3 DNA follows: TGCGCCAGCAGGGATCCGCGCCCTTACGAGCAGTACTTC. The encoded protein is CASRDPRPYEQYF. The chain employs TRBV5-1 and TRBJ2-7; no definite D call. Deletions cut 5 bases from V and 4 bases from J, with 13 bases between. The CDR3 extends over 13 amino acids. The V gene's germline CDR1 is SGHRS and CDR2 YFSETQ. The variable domain in full, completed from reference TRBV5-1 and TRBJ2-7, reads KAGVTQTPRYLIKTRGQQVTLSCSPISGHRSVSWYQQTPGQGLQFLFEYFSETQRNKGNFPGRFSGRQFSNSRSEMNVSTLELGDSALYLCASRDPRPYEQYFGPGTRLTVT.

The chain is built from TRBV11-2 and TRBJ2-7; no definite D call. Germline CDR1 and CDR2: SGHAT and FQNNGV. This CDR3 comprises 13 residues. Deletions cut 1 base from V and 2 bases from J, with 6 bases between. In DNA form, the CDR3 reads TGTGCCAGCAGCTTAGGGGTCGCCTACGAGCAGTACTTC. Its translation: CASSLGVAYEQYF.

This clone was counted only a few times. Here the CDR3 reads CASSPHTAGELFF. The CDR3 DNA follows: TGTGCCAGCAGCCCCCACACGGCCGGGGAGCTGTTTTTT. The chain combines TRBV9 with TRBJ2-2; D is unresolved. V lost 4 bases and J lost 6, with 10 bases in between. This CDR3 has 13 residues. The germline V gene has CDR1 SGDLS and CDR2 YYNGEE.

The chain links TRBV6-6 to TRBJ2-2; possibly TRBD2 for D (5 bases). This CDR3 contains 15 residues. V was shortened by 1 base and J by 6 bases, with 12 bases between the two germline ends. CDR1 and CDR2 (germline): MNHNY, SVGAGI (reference sequence). CDR3 bases: TGTGCCAGCAGTTACTTGGGGAGCGGCGCCGGGGAGCTGTTTTTT. This sequence encodes CASSYLGSGAGELFF.

The chain uses TRBV28 and TRBJ1-4; 9 nucleotides agree with TRBD1. Germline loops: CDR1 MDHEN, CDR2 SYDVKM. Trimming removed 4 bases from V and 7 bases from J; junction bases left unmatched: 7. CDR3 length: 15 residues. DNA for the CDR3: TGTGCCAGCAGTTCCTCCGGGACAGGGATTGAAAAACTGTTTTTT. Its protein is CASSSSGTGIEKLFF.

The V call is TRBV28, the J call TRBJ1-5; TRBD1 might be the D (6 bases). Trimming took 3 bases from V and 2 from J, leaving 14 bases between them. This CDR3 is 16 amino acids long. Germline CDR1 and CDR2: MDHEN and SYDVKM. CDR3 sequence (DNA): TGTGCCAGCAGTTTTATCGGGGGGCGAGGCAATCAGCCCCAGCATTTT. This gives the protein CASSFIGGRGNQPQHF.

This clone has a handful of counts. This chain connects TRBV6-6 to TRBJ2-7; D uncertain. CDR1 is MNHNY and CDR2 is SVGAGI in the germline V gene (reference sequence). V gave up 7 bases and J gave up 6 bases, with 19 bases separating them. The CDR3 length is 14 residues. The CDR3 loop reads CASTFNDRPLEQYF. The CDR3 DNA reads TGTGCCAGCACCTTTAATGATCGTCCCCTCGAGCAGTACTTC.

In DNA, the CDR3 is TGTGCCAGCAGCTTAGTAGAGTGGGTTTCCGGGGAGCTGTTTTTT. Its translation: CASSLVEWVSGELFF. This chain joins TRBV7-2 and TRBJ2-2; D remains ambiguous. The CDR3 totals 15 residues. Trimming left V 1 base short and J 6 bases short, with 12 bases between. The germline gives CDR1 SGHTA, CDR2 FQGNSA.

The chain combines TRBV27 with TRBJ1-2; TRBD1 might be the D (6 bases). CDR1 is MNHEY, CDR2 SMNVEV, per germline (reference sequence). With 6 bases removed from V and 4 bases from J, the gap between germline ends came to 18 bases. The CDR3 consists of 15 residues. The CDR3 sequence: CASSESGAGAYGYTF. The CDR3, as DNA: TGTGCCAGCAGCGAATCGGGGGCAGGTGCCTATGGCTACACCTTC.

Of note for this clone: Just one base apart from a much larger clone, this may be a read error. This sample includes further DNA sequences coding for the same CDR3. The chain carries TRBV7-2 and TRBJ1-1; D is undetermined. The CDR3 is made up of 14 amino acids. Trimming shortened V by 1 base and J by 0 bases, and 6 bases separated the two germline ends. Germline V gives CDR1 SGHTA, CDR2 FQGNSA. For the CDR3, the DNA is TGTGCCAGCAGCTTAGGGACCCTGAACACTGAAGCTTTCTTT. It yields the protein CASSLGTLNTEAFF.

The J gene is TRBJ2-7, the V gene TRBV19; 8 nucleotides align to TRBD2. The ends lost 2 bases at V and 3 bases at J; junction bases unmatched: 9. From germline, CDR1 is LNHDA and CDR2 SQIVND (reference sequence). CDR3 length equals 16 residues. The DNA of the CDR3 is TGTGCCAGTAGTATAAAGAGGTGGCGGGAGGACTACGAGCAGTACTTC. This gives the protein CASSIKRWREDYEQYF.

The gene calls are TRBV19 and TRBJ1-5; D not certain. Looked up from germline, CDR1 is LNHDA and CDR2 is SQIVND (reference sequence). V shed 3 bases and J shed 2 bases, with 20 bases lying between them. This CDR3 has 18 residues. The CDR3: CASSIPIYMGRGNQPQHF. The CDR3 DNA is TGTGCCAGTAGTATTCCCATCTACATGGGGAGGGGCAATCAGCCCCAGCATTTT.

The rearrangement joins TRBV28 to TRBJ2-3; 12 bases are a match to TRBD2. The CDR3 is made up of 14 amino acids. With V trimmed by 8 bases and J by 4 bases, 4 bases remained unmatched. Germline V gene sequence: CDR1 MDHEN, CDR2 SYDVKM. The CDR3 sequence is CASQTSGSSDTQYF. The DNA for the CDR3 is TGTGCCAGCCAGACTAGCGGGAGTTCAGATACGCAGTATTTT.

This clone was seen only a few times. The chain combines TRBV4-2 with TRBJ2-7, with D tentatively TRBD1 or TRBD2 (5 bases each). CDR3 size: 15 residues. Trimming shortened V by 1 base and J by 3 bases, and 13 bases separated the two germline ends. Germline values: CDR1 LGHNA, CDR2 YNFKEQ. CDR3 coding DNA: TGTGCCAGCAGCCAAGTGGGACCCCCAGGCTACGAGCAGTACTTC. This codes for CASSQVGPPGYEQYF.

CDR3 DNA: TGTGCCAGCGCTACGGGGGGTGGGAAGACCCAGTACTTC. Translation gives CASATGGGKTQYF. The chain links TRBV2 to TRBJ2-5; 7 positions match TRBD2. The CDR3 loop spans 13 amino acids. J gave up 6 bases and V 8 bases, and 9 bases lay outside the gene matches. Germline CDR1 reads SNHLY; CDR2 reads FYNNEI. Full variable domain (outside the CDR3, taken from reference TRBV2 and TRBJ2-5): EPEVTQTPSHQVTQMGQEVILRCVPISNHLYFYWYRQILGQKVEFLVSFYNNEISEKSEIFDDQFSVERPDGSNFTLKIRSTKLEDSAMYFCASATGGGKTQYFGPGTRLLVL.

About this clone itself: At the DNA level, this CDR3 is encoded by other sequences in the same sample as well. Written as DNA, the CDR3 is TGTGCCAGCAGCCTTGCGGGCTCTGGCAATCAGCCCCAGCATTTT. Amino acids: CASSLAGSGNQPQHF. V is TRBV5-8 and J is TRBJ1-5; no definite D call. CDR1 and CDR2 (germline): SGHTS, YDEGEE. The CDR3 is 15 residues long. V was trimmed by 4 bases and J by 2 bases, leaving 13 bases between them.

This rearrangement joins TRBV6-5 to TRBJ2-7; no definite D call. The V end lost 10 bases, the J end lost 0 bases, and 16 bases lay between the germline ends. The CDR3 sequence is 14 residues long. From germline, CDR1 is MNHEY and CDR2 SVGAGI. The CDR3 nucleotides are TGTGCCACCATGCACGACCCAAGCTCCTACGAGCAGTACTTC. Translation: CATMHDPSSYEQYF.

The chain joins TRBV27 to TRBJ1-5; TRBD1 aligns across 7 bases. J gave up 7 bases and V 5 bases, and 14 bases lay outside the gene matches. The V gene's germline CDR1 is MNHEY and CDR2 SMNVEV (reference sequence). The CDR3 loop spans 16 amino acids. CDR3 DNA sequence: TGTGCCAGCAGTAGGGGGCGGGGGCTGGAAGGGCAGCCCCAGCATTTT. Amino acids: CASSRGRGLEGQPQHF.

This chain links TRBV6-4 with TRBJ2-7, with TRBD1 as a possible D gene (6 bases). This CDR3 is built from 14 residues. The V gene lost 3 bases and the J gene lost 0 bases, with 9 bases spanning the gap. Germline V gene sequence: CDR1 MRHNA, CDR2 SNTAGT. CDR3 DNA sequence: TGTGCCAGCAGTGAGGACAGATACTCCTACGAGCAGTACTTC. Translating gives CASSEDRYSYEQYF.

This rearrangement joins TRBV5-1 to TRBJ1-1, with D possibly matching TRBD1 (5 bases). Trimming left V 4 bases short and J 8 bases short, with 12 bases between. The CDR3 is 12 residues long. Germline V lookup: CDR1 SGHRS, CDR2 YFSETQ. Here the CDR3 DNA reads TGCGCCAGCAGCCGGGGCTGGGAGGAAGCTTTCTTT. Translating gives CASSRGWEEAFF.

V gene TRBV5-4 combines with J gene TRBJ2-3; 8 nucleotides line up with TRBD1. Germline lookup yields CDR1 SGHNT and CDR2 YYREEE (reference sequence). This CDR3 has 14 amino acids. Trimming removed 4 bases from V and 5 bases from J; junction bases left unmatched: 6. Here the CDR3 reads CASSNQGAGDTQYF. CDR3 bases: TGTGCCAGCAGCAACCAGGGGGCAGGAGATACGCAGTATTTT.

The CDR3 DNA sequence: TGTGCCAGCTCCGGGAGGGGACCCCACGAGCAGTACTTC. Translating it yields CASSGRGPHEQYF. The chain is built from TRBV5-8 and TRBJ2-7; TRBD2 agrees at 8 bases. Losses at the gene ends were 7 bases for V and 5 bases for J; bases not matched to a gene: 8. Germline V lookup: CDR1 SGHTS, CDR2 YDEGEE. The CDR3 has 13 amino acids.

As to this clone: Just one base apart from a much larger clone, this may be a read error. The same CDR3 arises from other DNA sequences in this sample as well. The chain uses TRBV11-2 and TRBJ2-2; D is perhaps TRBD1 (5 bases). CDR1 is SGHAT, CDR2 FQNNGV, per germline. Trimming took 0 bases from V and 4 from J, leaving 6 bases between them. CDR3 length: 14 residues. The CDR3 loop reads CASSLDRATGELFF. For the CDR3, the DNA is TGTGCCAGCAGCTTAGACAGGGCCACCGGGGAGCTGTTTTTT.

This chain uses TRBV5-4 with TRBJ2-3, with D possibly being TRBD2 (6 bases). The CDR3 runs to 16 residues. V lost 0 bases to trimming and J lost 2 bases, with 13 bases between them. CDR1 is SGHNT and CDR2 is YYREEE in the germline V gene (reference sequence). CDR3 protein: CASSLGGSGNTDTQYF. The CDR3 nucleotides read TGTGCCAGCAGCTTGGGAGGTAGCGGAAACACAGATACGCAGTATTTT.

This chain connects TRBV11-2 to TRBJ2-5, with a tentative D call TRBD2 (7 bases). Trimming left V 5 bases short and J 7 bases short, with 20 bases between. Germline CDR1 SGHAT, CDR2 FQNNGV. This CDR3 has 15 amino acids. This CDR3 is CASSRVRGAGGTQYF. CDR3 nucleotide sequence: TGTGCCAGCAGCCGCGTACGGGGGGCGGGCGGGACCCAGTACTTC.